These 18 T cell receptor beta chains share one sample of origin, sequenced in a study of T cells in Graves' hyperthyroidism and ophthalmopathy. Researchers amplified the TCR beta CDR3 regions from RNA transcripts. The HTBI primer set served for first-round RT-PCR of the TCR CDR3. TCRdb re-called the multiplex PCR reads with MiXCR, one entry per CDR3 protein. The sample consists of about 380,000 distinct CDR3 sequences, less than 15% of them appearing once. The source material was blood. These receptors all come from a man aged 30-40 years with Graves' hyperthyroidism that later progressed to Graves' ophthalmopathy.

Ten or more counts support this clonotype. The V call is TRBV7-3, the J call TRBJ2-3; 15 bases match TRBD2. With 5 bases clipped from V and 6 bases from J, the junction kept 12 bases outside the gene matches. The CDR3 sequence is 18 residues long. Germline loops: CDR1 SGHTA, CDR2 FQGTGA. Written as DNA, the CDR3 is TGTGCCAGCAGCCCCCGGGTTGGACTAGCGGGGGGGCCTGATACGCAGTATTTT. Encoded protein: CASSPRVGLAGGPDTQYF.

This clonotype was observed many times. The chain uses TRBV10-2 and TRBJ2-5; 14 nucleotides agree with TRBD2. V lost 6 bases and J lost 4; bases outside the gene matches: 4. The germline gives CDR1 WSHSY, CDR2 SAAADI. The CDR3 is 15 amino acids. The CDR3 DNA follows: TGCGCCAGCAGCGGACTAGCGGGGGGCCTAGAGACCCAGTACTTC. This codes for CASSGLAGGLETQYF.

About this clonotype itself: This may come from a read error, since a much larger clone is one base off. The gene calls are TRBV7-9 and TRBJ1-2, with 8 bases that match TRBD1. The CDR3 is made up of 16 amino acids. Germline V gene data show CDR1 as SEHNR and CDR2 as FQNEAQ (reference sequence). The CDR3 is CASSLGGTGPNYGCTF. CDR3 in DNA: TGTGCCAGCAGCTTAGGGGGGACAGGCCCTAACTATGGCTGCACCTTC. Combining the CDR3 with reference TRBV7-9 and TRBJ1-2 gives the whole variable domain DTGVSQNPRHKITKRGQNVTFRCDPISEHNRLYWYRQTLGQGPEFLTYFQNEAQLEKSRLLSDRFSAERPKGSFSTLEIQRTEQGDSAMYLCASSLGGTGPNYGCTFGSGTRLTVV.

This CDR3 is CASSPGGGRYNEQFF. The DNA of the CDR3 is TGTGCCAGCTCTCCTGGCGGGGGCCGGTACAATGAGCAGTTCTTC. This sequence joins TRBV18 and TRBJ2-1; possible D gene TRBD2, 7 bases. The CDR3 is 15 residues long. Germline V gene lookup returns CDR1 KGHSH and CDR2 LQKENI. The V gene lost 6 bases and the J gene lost 4 bases, with 16 bases spanning the gap.

This chain joins TRBV7-2 and TRBJ2-2; D is unclear. Germline-derived CDR1 and CDR2 are SGHTA and FQGNSA. The CDR3 sequence is 16 residues long. V was shortened by 0 bases and J by 0 bases, with 8 bases between the two germline ends. In DNA, the CDR3 is TGTGCCAGCAGCTTAGCGGGCGGACCGAACACCGGGGAGCTGTTTTTT. Translating gives CASSLAGGPNTGELFF.

This clonotype has ten or more counts. CDR3 residues: CASSTTLRNTEAFF. The CDR3 DNA reads TGTGCCAGCAGTACAACGCTGAGGAACACTGAAGCTTTCTTT. V usage is TRBV28 and J usage is TRBJ1-1; no clear D. Germline V gene lookup returns CDR1 MDHEN and CDR2 SYDVKM. This CDR3 contains 14 residues. The V end was cut by 5 bases, the J end by 1 base, with 11 bases between.

This sequence joins TRBV9 and TRBJ1-2, with D possibly TRBD1 on 6 matching bases. CDR3 size: 15 residues. The germline V and J ends were trimmed by 1 base and 5 bases, with 15 bases remaining between them. Germline V gene lookup returns CDR1 SGDLS and CDR2 YYNGEE. The CDR3 nucleotides are TGTGCCAGCAGCGTATCCCCGGACAGTTCGTATGGCTACACCTTC. Its translation: CASSVSPDSSYGYTF.

This clonotype was seen ten or more times. V usage is TRBV28 and J usage is TRBJ1-6; 7 nucleotides align to TRBD1. The junction had 9 bases not matched to a gene; V was cut back by 5 bases and J by 8 bases. Germline V CDR1 and CDR2: MDHEN, SYDVKM. The CDR3 spans 15 residues. CDR3 sequence (DNA): TGTGCCAGCAGTCGAAAGAACAGGGGCCATTCACCCCTCCACTTT. Translation: CASSRKNRGHSPLHF. Full variable domain (remainder filled in from reference TRBV28 and TRBJ1-6): DVKVTQSSRYLVKRTGEKVFLECVQDMDHENMFWYRQDPGLGLRLIYFSYDVKMKEKGDIPEGYSVSREKKERFSLILESASTNQTSMYLCASSRKNRGHSPLHFGNGTRLTVT.

Comment on this clonotype: Being one base from a much bigger clone, this may be a read error. The genes are TRBV12-3 or TRBV12-4 and TRBJ1-4, with 7 bases lining up with TRBD1. The CDR3 loop spans 11 amino acids. Here the CDR3 reads CASKTGIKLSF. CDR3 bases: TGTGCCAGCAAGACAGGGATAAAACTGTCTTTT.

In the case of this clonotype: Being one base from a much bigger clone, this may be a read error. The chain is built from TRBV9 and TRBJ1-2; D ambiguous. CDR1 is SGDLS and CDR2 is YYNGEE in the germline V gene. The CDR3 extends over 14 amino acids. V was cut by 4 bases and J by 3 bases, with 13 bases left in between. The CDR3 DNA sequence: TGTGCCAGCAGCCGCCCACCCCGGGACTATGGCTACACCTTC. This sequence encodes CASSRPPRDYGYTF.

This clonotype was seen a single time. The chain joins TRBV29-1 to TRBJ2-7; 10 nucleotides align to TRBD1. With V trimmed by 5 bases and J by 2 bases, 6 bases remained unmatched. The CDR3 spans 14 residues. Germline CDR1 and CDR2: SQVTM and ANQGSEA. The CDR3 loop is CSVRGQGGPYEQYF. The CDR3 DNA reads as TGCAGCGTTCGTGGACAGGGGGGTCCCTACGAGCAGTACTTC.

As regards this clonotype: The junction departs from the called germline gene at one end, perhaps through a read error. The rearrangement uses TRBV13 and TRBJ2-1; 7 bases align to TRBD2. CDR3 length equals 16 residues. Germline V gene data show CDR1 as PRHDT and CDR2 as FYEKMQ (reference sequence). CDR3 region: CASSLVGGGSNNEQFF. The CDR3 DNA reads as TGTGCCAGCAGTTTAGTGGGCGGGGGATCTAACAATGAGCAGTTCTTC.

This clonotype was recorded a few times. The CDR3 sequence: CAWIQGAGTEAFF. The DNA for the CDR3 is TGTGCCTGGATCCAGGGGGCAGGGACTGAAGCTTTCTTT. The chain couples TRBV30 to TRBJ1-1; 8 nucleotides agree with TRBD1. The CDR3 has 13 amino acids. Trimming removed 4 bases from V and 5 bases from J; junction bases left unmatched: 6. The V gene's germline CDR1 is GTSNPN and CDR2 SVGIG (reference sequence).

Many counts were recorded for this clonotype. V gene TRBV9 combines with J gene TRBJ2-5; a weak D match, TRBD1 (5 bases). Germline V gene data show CDR1 as SGDLS and CDR2 as YYNGEE. The CDR3 runs 14 residues. Deletions cut 4 bases from V and 4 bases from J, with 14 bases between. DNA of the CDR3: TGTGCCAGCAGCCCCCACCAAAGGGGAGAGACCCAGTACTTC. Its protein product is CASSPHQRGETQYF.

This clonotype was detected ten times or more. The chain employs TRBV6-1 and TRBJ2-5, with D maybe TRBD1 (5 bases). Germline V gives CDR1 MNHNS, CDR2 SASEGT. This CDR3 has 18 amino acids. The ends were cut back, 0 bases at V and 5 bases at J, with 22 bases in the middle. DNA of the CDR3: TGTGCCAGCAGTGAAGCGGGCCTCACAGGCTCCCAAGGGGAGACCCAGTACTTC. Translation: CASSEAGLTGSQGETQYF.

This clonotype was seen many times. V and J are TRBV30 and TRBJ1-5; no reliable D call. Trimming stripped 1 base from V and 3 bases from J, with 10 bases between. From germline, CDR1 is GTSNPN and CDR2 SVGIG (reference sequence). The CDR3 totals 14 residues. CDR3 protein: CAWSEPGTNQPQHF. The CDR3 DNA follows: TGTGCCTGGAGTGAGCCCGGCACCAATCAGCCCCAGCATTTT.

This clonotype came up many times. CDR3 region: CASSFSRVYNEQFF. DNA of the CDR3: TGCGCCAGCAGCTTTTCCAGGGTATACAATGAGCAGTTCTTC. V and J are TRBV5-1 and TRBJ2-1, with D possibly being TRBD1 (5 bases). Trimming removed 2 bases from V and 4 bases from J, with 10 bases in between. Germline lookup yields CDR1 SGHRS and CDR2 YFSETQ. The CDR3 extends over 14 amino acids.

This clonotype was seen many times. For the CDR3, the DNA is TGTGCCAGCAGTTTAGTATCTCCGACTAACTATGGCTACACCTTC. Translated, it gives CASSLVSPTNYGYTF. The V call is TRBV27, the J call TRBJ1-2; D is ambiguous. Looked up from germline, CDR1 is MNHEY and CDR2 is SMNVEV (reference sequence). V lost 2 bases to trimming and J lost 0 bases, with 10 bases between them. The CDR3 is 15 residues long.